Listed below are T cell receptor beta chains from one sample, sequenced in a study of T cells in Graves' hyperthyroidism and ophthalmopathy. Via MiXCR, TCRdb re-called the multiplex PCR reads, giving one row per CDR3 protein. The sample yields hundreds of thousands of distinct CDR3 sequences, approximately 15% seen once. Material for sequencing was blood. Receptors originate from a woman in her forties or fifties with Graves' ophthalmopathy. Each CDR3 is given with its conserved first and last residue. The D gene is left open where the match is weak. Where a row states a size, it is once, few, many or the class of an expanded clone; other rows omit it.

TRBV6-1	TRBD1	many	TRBJ2-1	TGTGCCAGCATCCCCACAGGGGTTCGAAATGAGCAGTTCTTC	CASIPTGVRNEQFF
TRBV28	.	many	TRBJ2-7	TGTGCCAGCAGACCGTCTGGCCAGGGGTTTACCTACGAGCAGTACTTC	CASRPSGQGFTYEQYF
TRBV18	.	few	TRBJ1-3	TGTGCCAGCTCACCACCACTGGGAAGAGGAAACACCATATATTTT	CASSPPLGRGNTIYF
TRBV25-1	TRBD1	.	TRBJ2-5	TGTGCCAGCAGTGAATCGGACAGGAGAAACCAAGAGACCCAGTACTTC	CASSESDRRNQETQYF
TRBV28	.	few	TRBJ2-2	TGTGCCAGCACTGAGGGGATGAACACCGGGGAGCTGTTTTTT	CASTEGMNTGELFF
TRBV11-3	.	many	TRBJ2-5	TGTGCCAGCAGCGTCACCGGGACGGTAGAGACCCAGTACTTC	CASSVTGTVETQYF
TRBV2	TRBD2	many	TRBJ2-5	TGTGCCAGCAGCCCGGGGATCAGACTAGCCGCTCAAGAGACCCAGTACTTC	CASSPGIRLAAQETQYF
TRBV10-1	.	.	TRBJ1-1	TGCGCCAGCAGTGACCCCATGTTGCGGGGCGACAGGAACACTGAAGCTTTCTTT	CASSDPMLRGDRNTEAFF
TRBV5-8	.	few	TRBJ2-2	TGTGCCAGCAGCGTTAAAACCGGGGAGCTGTTTTTT	CASSVKTGELFF
TRBV11-2	TRBD1	few	TRBJ2-5	TGTGCCAGCAGCGGACGGACAGGGCAAGAGACCCAGTACTTC	CASSGRTGQETQYF
TRBV4-2	.	many	TRBJ1-2	TGTGCCAGCAGCCAGGCCCTAATGGACTATGGCTACACCTTC	CASSQALMDYGYTF
TRBV6-1	.	few	TRBJ2-3	TGTGCCAGCAGAGCAGGGTTCCGTCGCACAGATACGCAGTATTTT	CASRAGFRRTDTQYF
TRBV20-1	.	many	TRBJ2-1	TGCAGTGCTATCACAGAGGAGGGCCGGGGCTATGAGCAGTTCTTC	CSAITEEGRGYEQFF
TRBV7-3	.	.	TRBJ2-1	TGTGCCAGCAGCTTATTTGGGGGGCTATACTATGAGCAGTTCTTC	CASSLFGGLYYEQFF
TRBV5-1	.	many	TRBJ1-2	TGCGCCAGCAGCTTGGAAGGGACCGCTGGCTACACCTTC	CASSLEGTAGYTF